A single sample is the source of the 31 T cell receptor beta chains below, sequenced in a study of blood T cell repertoires in COVID-19. TCRdb's table, derived via immunoSEQ multiplex PCR, lists solely in-frame clones and lacks some. The sample includes 150,000 to 200,000 clones, roughly 73% of them seen just once. Sequences were obtained from peripheral blood. These receptors were collected from an elderly woman with active or convalescent COVID-19.

The chain uses TRBV19 and TRBJ2-1; possibly TRBD2 for D (5 bases). The CDR3 runs 13 residues. With 6 bases removed from V and 10 bases from J, the gap between germline ends came to 16 bases. The germline CDR1 and CDR2 sequences are LNHDA and SQIVND (reference sequence). The CDR3 DNA sequence: TGTGCCAGTAGCAACGGGGTTATCGGAGAGCAGTTCTTC. This translates into CASSNGVIGEQFF.

This chain uses TRBV3-1 (or the pseudogene TRBV3-2) with TRBJ1-1; a weak D match, TRBD1 (5 bases). There are 14 residues in the CDR3. From germline, CDR1 is LGHDT and CDR2 YNNKEL (reference sequence). V lost 4 bases to trimming and J lost 2 bases, with 11 bases between them. The CDR3: CASSRRGPNTEAFF. In DNA form, the CDR3 reads TGTGCCAGCAGCCGTAGGGGCCCCAACACTGAAGCTTTCTTT.

The DNA for the CDR3 is TGTGCCAGCAGCAAAGGACAGCGGAACTATGGCTACACCTTC. Translation gives CASSKGQRNYGYTF. The chain employs TRBV28 and TRBJ1-2, with TRBD1 as a possible D gene (6 bases). The CDR3 has 14 residues. Trimming left V 6 bases short and J 2 bases short, with 13 bases between. CDR1 and CDR2 from the germline V gene are MDHEN and SYDVKM.

The chain carries TRBV10-3 and TRBJ2-2, with a weak D call TRBD2 (6 bases). Trimming removed 0 bases at V and 7 bases at J, with 15 bases between. The V gene's germline CDR1 is ENHRY and CDR2 SYGVKD. This CDR3 region has 16 residues. The CDR3 reads CAISESSMGGGGELFF. DNA of the CDR3: TGTGCCATCAGTGAGTCTAGCATGGGAGGAGGCGGGGAGCTGTTTTTT.

The chain carries TRBV4-2 and TRBJ1-5; no definite D call. The CDR3 consists of 15 residues. Germline V gene lookup returns CDR1 LGHNA and CDR2 YNFKEQ. Trimming removed 1 base from V and 6 bases from J, with 13 bases in between. This chain's CDR3 is CASSQGRRDRQPQHF. In DNA form, the CDR3 reads TGTGCCAGCAGCCAAGGCCGGAGGGATCGTCAGCCCCAGCATTTT.

In this sample, this clone turned up once. This chain links TRBV3-1 (or the pseudogene TRBV3-2) with TRBJ2-1; 10 bases agree with TRBD2. This CDR3 region has 17 residues. Germline V lookup: CDR1 LGHDT, CDR2 YNNKEL (reference sequence). The V gene end was trimmed by 5 bases and the J gene end by 0 bases; junction bases not matched to a gene: 7. The CDR3 nucleotides read TGTGCCAGCAGCAGGTGGACTAGCGGATTCTCCTACAATGAGCAGTTCTTC. Protein: CASSRWTSGFSYNEQFF.

The gene calls are TRBV5-4 and TRBJ1-1; possible D gene TRBD1, 5 bases. The length of the CDR3 is 14 residues. Germline lookup yields CDR1 SGHNT and CDR2 YYREEE (reference sequence). V was trimmed by 4 bases and J by 10 bases, leaving 20 bases between them. CDR3 residues: CASSPRDLGIGAFF. CDR3 nucleotide sequence: TGTGCCAGCAGCCCGCGGGACTTAGGGATCGGAGCTTTCTTT.

The chain recombines TRBV7-6 with TRBJ2-5, with 8 bases that match TRBD2. The CDR3 loop spans 14 amino acids. The germline V gene encodes CDR1 SGHVS and CDR2 FNYEAQ. Trimming cost V 4 bases and J 5 bases; bases outside gene matches: 6. CDR3 coding DNA: TGTGCCAGCAGCTCCGGACTAGCTAGGGAGACCCAGTACTTC. Amino acids: CASSSGLARETQYF.

The gene calls are TRBV19 and TRBJ2-3; tentative D call: TRBD2 (7 bases). V shed 6 bases and J shed 6 bases, with 19 bases lying between them. The CDR3 contains 15 residues. Looked up from germline, CDR1 is LNHDA and CDR2 is SQIVND (reference sequence). CDR3 bases: TGTGCCAGTAGCTCCCTGGGGGGGCCTTGGGATACGCAGTATTTT. It yields the protein CASSSLGGPWDTQYF. The full variable domain, in which reference TRBV19 and TRBJ2-3 provide the parts outside the CDR3, is DGGITQSPKYLFRKEGQNVTLSCEQNLNHDAMYWYRQDPGQGLRLIYYSQIVNDFQKGDIAEGYSVSREKKESFPLTVTSAQKNPTAFYLCASSSLGGPWDTQYFGPGTRLTVL.

This clone was recorded only once. The chain uses TRBV5-4 and TRBJ2-1; 7 bases align to TRBD1. The CDR3 runs to 13 residues. Germline V gene data show CDR1 as SGHNT and CDR2 as YYREEE (reference sequence). Trimming cost V 6 bases and J 3 bases; bases outside gene matches: 3. The CDR3 region has the DNA TGTGCCAGCAATGGGGACAGCTACAATGAGCAGTTCTTC. Translation: CASNGDSYNEQFF.

As DNA, the CDR3 is TGTGCCAGCAGTTCCCAATCCTACGAGCAGTACTTC. Residues: CASSSQSYEQYF. V and J are TRBV6-5 and TRBJ2-7; no definite D call. CDR3 length: 12 residues. V was clipped by 4 bases and J by 1 base, with 5 bases between them. Per germline, CDR1 MNHEY and CDR2 SVGAGI.

In this sample, this clone turned up many times. V is TRBV7-9 and J is TRBJ1-2; D is unclear. CDR3 length equals 14 residues. Germline V gene data show CDR1 as SEHNR and CDR2 as FQNEAQ (reference sequence). The V end was cut by 7 bases, the J end by 4 bases, with 16 bases between. The CDR3 spells CASTLGGWGYGYTF. The CDR3 nucleotides are TGTGCCAGCACCCTAGGAGGGTGGGGCTATGGCTACACCTTC.

This clone was recorded a few times. The chain uses TRBV6-5 and TRBJ1-2, with 10 nucleotides matching TRBD1. Trimming removed 2 bases from V and 2 bases from J; junction bases left unmatched: 5. This CDR3 has 16 residues. The germline V gene has CDR1 MNHEY and CDR2 SVGAGI. CDR3 in DNA: TGTGCCAGCAGTTACCCGAGGACAGGGGGAAACTATGGCTACACCTTC. This codes for CASSYPRTGGNYGYTF.

The chain recombines TRBV6-2 or TRBV6-3 with TRBJ2-3; D uncertain. Per germline, CDR1 MNHEY and CDR2 SVGEGT. V dropped 4 bases and J dropped 1 base, with 21 bases sitting between them. The CDR3 consists of 18 residues. In nucleotides, the CDR3 is TGTGCCAGCAGTTCCCCTCGAAGCGTTTGGAGCCGCACAGATACGCAGTATTTT. Translating gives CASSSPRSVWSRTDTQYF.

Only one count was recorded for this clone. The rearrangement links TRBV3-1 (or the pseudogene TRBV3-2) to TRBJ2-2; the D gene is possibly TRBD1 (5 bases). This CDR3 spans 14 amino acids. Germline V gives CDR1 LGHDT, CDR2 YNNKEL (reference sequence). V gave up 4 bases and J gave up 4 bases, with 10 bases separating them. CDR3 nucleotide sequence: TGTGCCAGCAGCCGCAGGGATGGCACCGGGGAGCTGTTTTTT. It codes for CASSRRDGTGELFF.

This clone was recorded once. The chain carries TRBV11-2 and TRBJ2-5; perhaps TRBD2 as D (5 bases). Germline-derived CDR1 and CDR2 are SGHAT and FQNNGV. The CDR3 sequence is 14 residues long. Trimming cost V 5 bases and J 5 bases, with 15 bases left between them. The CDR3 loop is CASSPSPGVETQYF. Here the CDR3 DNA reads TGTGCCAGCAGCCCCAGCCCCGGGGTGGAGACCCAGTACTTC.

The chain links TRBV29-1 to TRBJ2-7; perhaps TRBD2 as D (5 bases). The germline gives CDR1 SQVTM, CDR2 ANQGSEA. The CDR3 is 14 amino acids. Deletions cut 4 bases from V and 0 bases from J, with 13 bases between. The chain's CDR3 is CSVAAGTSSYEQYF. The CDR3 nucleotides are TGCAGCGTTGCCGCGGGTACTAGCTCCTACGAGCAGTACTTC.

The V gene is TRBV11-2, the J gene TRBJ2-3, with TRBD2 matching over 8 bases. Trimming took 3 bases from V and 2 from J; bases not matched to a gene: 13. From germline, CDR1 is SGHAT and CDR2 FQNNGV. The CDR3 has 18 residues. The CDR3 sequence is CASSFLAAQRGTTDTQYF. In DNA form, the CDR3 reads TGTGCCAGCAGCTTCCTAGCCGCCCAGCGGGGGACCACAGATACGCAGTATTTT.

This clone was counted a few times. The V and J genes are TRBV15 and TRBJ1-1, with a possible D match to TRBD1 (5 bases). The CDR3 loop spans 14 amino acids. V was trimmed by 5 bases and J by 1 base, leaving 11 bases between them. Per the germline V gene, CDR1 is LNHNV and CDR2 is YYDKDF (reference sequence). This chain's CDR3 is CATSPITGNTEAFF. The CDR3 coding sequence is TGTGCCACCAGCCCAATTACAGGGAACACTGAAGCTTTCTTT. Full variable domain (missing parts from reference TRBV15 and TRBJ1-1): DAMVIQNPRYQVTQFGKPVTLSCSQTLNHNVMYWYQQKSSQAPKLLFHYYDKDFNNEADTPDNFQSRRPNTSFCFLDIRSPGLGDTAMYLCATSPITGNTEAFFGQGTRLTVV.

This clone was seen more than once but under ten times. The CDR3 loop is CASSLNRGFYGNTIYF. In DNA, the CDR3 is TGTGCCAGCAGCTTAAATCGGGGTTTCTATGGAAACACCATATATTTT. The J gene is TRBJ1-3, the V gene TRBV7-9; D is ambiguous. Germline V gene data show CDR1 as SEHNR and CDR2 as FQNEAQ (reference sequence). Trimming pared 2 bases from V and 3 bases from J, leaving 14 bases between. CDR3 length: 16 residues.

This clone was found once. Here the CDR3 DNA reads TGTGCCAGCAGTGAAAGGCCGCCAGGGCTCTCCTCTGGAAACACCATATATTTT. It yields the protein CASSERPPGLSSGNTIYF. The chain carries TRBV6-1 and TRBJ1-3, with a weak D call TRBD1 (5 bases). The CDR3 totals 18 residues. V was shortened by 2 bases and J by 0 bases, with 17 bases between the two germline ends. Germline V gene sequence: CDR1 MNHNS, CDR2 SASEGT.

The chain uses TRBV14 and TRBJ2-1; possible D gene TRBD2, 5 bases. The CDR3 is 15 residues long. CDR1 is SGHDN, CDR2 FVKESK, per germline. The ends were cut back, 2 bases at V and 9 bases at J, with 17 bases in the middle. CDR3 in DNA: TGTGCCAGCAGCCAACCTCAGGCGAGGGTCGCTGAGCAGTTCTTC. This gives the protein CASSQPQARVAEQFF. Variable domain in full (rest from reference TRBV14 and TRBJ2-1): EAGVTQFPSHSVIEKGQTVTLRCDPISGHDNLYWYRRVMGKEIKFLLHFVKESKQDESGMPNNRFLAERTGGTYSTLKVQPAELEDSGVYFCASSQPQARVAEQFFGPGTRLTVL.

This clone was seen only once. At one end the junction does not follow the germline gene, possibly because of a read error. Other DNA sequences in the sample encode the same CDR3. The chain couples TRBV5-4 to TRBJ2-2, with 7 bases fitting TRBD1. The CDR3 length is 16 residues. The germline V gene encodes CDR1 SGHNT and CDR2 YYREEE (reference sequence). DNA of the CDR3: TGTGCCAGCAGCTTGGATTCCAGGGGGATCACCGGAGAGCTGTTTTTT. Amino acid sequence: CASSLDSRGITGELFF. The complete variable domain, with remaining parts taken from reference TRBV5-4 and TRBJ2-2, reads ETGVTQSPTHLIKTRGQQVTLRCSSQSGHNTVSWYQQALGQGPQFIFQYYREEENGRGNFPPRFSGLQFPNYSSELNVNALELDDSALYLCASSLDSRGITGELFFGEGSRLTVL.

The chain is built from TRBV4-1 and TRBJ1-5; 8 nucleotides agree with TRBD1. The V gene end was trimmed by 1 base and the J gene end by 2 bases; junction bases not matched to a gene: 10. The germline CDR1 and CDR2 sequences are MGHRA and YSYEKL. CDR3 length: 18 amino acids. Here the CDR3 DNA reads TGCGCCAGCAGCCAAGCGGGGGGACAGGCCTGGCGCAATCAGCCCCAGCATTTT. This sequence encodes CASSQAGGQAWRNQPQHF.

The CDR3 sequence: CASSTSGLVRETQYF. CDR3 nucleotide sequence: TGTGCCAGCAGTACCTCGGGACTAGTCCGGGAGACCCAGTACTTC. The rearrangement joins TRBV28 to TRBJ2-5, with 8 bases matching TRBD2. V gave up 5 bases and J gave up 5 bases; unmatched junction bases: 10. The CDR3 is made up of 15 amino acids. Germline CDR1 and CDR2: MDHEN and SYDVKM.

This chain joins TRBV20-1 and TRBJ2-1; D gene ambiguous. CDR1 DFQATT and CDR2 SNEGSKA come from the germline V gene (reference sequence). The CDR3 contains 11 residues. V was trimmed by 6 bases and J by 9 bases, leaving 12 bases between them. The CDR3 nucleotides are TGCAGTGCAAGAACGGTTGGTGAGCAGTTCTTC. This encodes CSARTVGEQFF.

The J gene is TRBJ2-5, the V gene TRBV7-8, with 8 bases fitting TRBD2. The length of the CDR3 is 16 residues. CDR1 SGHVS and CDR2 FQNEAQ come from the germline V gene. Trimming took 6 bases from V and 2 from J; bases not matched to a gene: 11. Here the CDR3 reads CASRPNTGGKQETQYF. The CDR3, as DNA: TGTGCCAGCAGACCGAATACGGGGGGGAAACAAGAGACCCAGTACTTC.

As concerns this clone: Other nucleotide sequences from this sample produce the same CDR3. The V call is TRBV9, the J call TRBJ2-5; 8 bases are a match to TRBD1. V shed 0 bases and J 5 bases; nucleotides not matched to a gene: 6. Per the germline V gene, CDR1 is SGDLS and CDR2 is YYNGEE. The CDR3 has 15 amino acids. The CDR3 DNA reads TGTGCCAGCAGCGTAGATTCAGGGGGCGGGGAGACCCAGTACTTC. It is translated as CASSVDSGGGETQYF. The variable domain in full, with the rest retrieved from reference TRBV9 and TRBJ2-5, is DSGVTQTPKHLITATGQRVTLRCSPRSGDLSVYWYQQSLDQGLQFLIQYYNGEERAKGNILERFSAQQFPDLHSELNLSSLELGDSALYFCASSVDSGGGETQYFGPGTRLLVL.

The DNA for the CDR3 is TGCGCCAGCAGCCAAGTAGGGGGAGAGGGGTACTTC. Residues: CASSQVGGEGYF. The gene calls are TRBV4-1 and TRBJ2-5; TRBD1 is a possible D gene (6 bases). CDR3 size: 12 residues. V lost 1 base to trimming and J lost 13 bases, with 13 bases between them. Germline V gene lookup returns CDR1 MGHRA and CDR2 YSYEKL.

This chain links TRBV5-6 with TRBJ1-5; TRBD1 aligns across 7 bases. The CDR3 covers 14 residues. Trimming removed 4 bases from V and 2 bases from J; junction bases left unmatched: 3. The V gene's germline CDR1 is SGHDT and CDR2 YYEEEE. DNA for the CDR3: TGTGCCAGCAGCCTCGACAGGGGCAATCAGCCCCAGCATTTT. Amino acids: CASSLDRGNQPQHF. The whole variable domain, remainder taken from reference TRBV5-6 and TRBJ1-5, is DAGVTQSPTHLIKTRGQQVTLRCSPKSGHDTVSWYQQALGQGPQFIFQYYEEEERQRGNFPDRFSGHQFPNYSSELNVNALLLGDSALYLCASSLDRGNQPQHFGDGTRLSIL.

The rearrangement links TRBV7-2 to TRBJ1-4; D remains unclear. From germline, CDR1 is SGHTA and CDR2 FQGNSA. The CDR3 contains 14 residues. The V gene lost 2 bases and the J gene lost 8 bases, with 12 bases spanning the gap. In DNA form, the CDR3 reads TGTGCCAGCAGCTTACTGGCGGGTGTCGAAAAACTGTTTTTT. This sequence encodes CASSLLAGVEKLFF.